These 21 T cell receptor beta chains originate from one sample sequenced in a study of T cell clones after liver transplantation. The repertoire was sequenced with immunoSEQ multiplex PCR; TCRdb's copy has only in-frame clones and lacks some. The table includes over 50,000 clones, about 88% detected once. The sample here was CD4+ T cells from blood, taken before liver transplant. The receptor source for this set is a human donor who received a liver transplant.

The chain links TRBV4-2 to TRBJ2-3; 10 bases map to TRBD2. Germline V CDR1 and CDR2: LGHNA, YNFKEQ. V lost 1 base, J lost 5 bases, and 6 bases stayed unmatched. The CDR3 consists of 16 residues. The CDR3 sequence is CASSQVRLAGEDTQYF. The CDR3 region has the DNA TGTGCCAGCAGCCAAGTTCGCCTAGCGGGAGAAGATACGCAGTATTTT.

The chain combines TRBV5-5 with TRBJ2-5; the D gene is possibly TRBD2 (6 bases). Trimming removed 4 bases at V and 9 bases at J, with 19 bases between. CDR1 and CDR2 from the germline V gene are SGHKS and YYEKEE (reference sequence). The CDR3 length is 14 residues. The CDR3 spells CASSGGTSHGAQYF. The CDR3 DNA is TGTGCCAGCAGCGGAGGGACGTCGCATGGGGCCCAGTACTTC.

This chain joins TRBV5-6 and TRBJ2-1, with 10 bases fitting TRBD2. CDR3 length: 16 residues. The V gene's germline CDR1 is SGHDT and CDR2 YYEEEE. V was clipped by 5 bases and J by 0 bases; unmatched bases: 5. This CDR3 reads CASRLAGGGSYNEQFF. The CDR3 DNA sequence: TGTGCCAGCAGGTTAGCGGGAGGAGGCTCCTACAATGAGCAGTTCTTC.

The chain couples TRBV28 to TRBJ1-2; TRBD1 is a possible D gene (6 bases). Trimming pared 5 bases from V and 8 bases from J, leaving 21 bases between. The germline gives CDR1 MDHEN, CDR2 SYDVKM. There are 15 residues in the CDR3. The CDR3 nucleotides read TGTGCCAGCAGTCTCACCCGGGGGGCGTCTAACGGCTACACCTTC. Translating it yields CASSLTRGASNGYTF.

The rearrangement uses TRBV7-9 and TRBJ2-3; 10 bases align to TRBD1. The germline V gene encodes CDR1 SEHNR and CDR2 FQNEAQ (reference sequence). The ends lost 5 bases at V and 6 bases at J; junction bases unmatched: 8. The CDR3 runs 15 residues. The CDR3 DNA reads as TGTGCCAGCAGCCCCGGGACAGGGGTCAGGGATACGCAGTATTTT. Amino acid sequence: CASSPGTGVRDTQYF.

This chain joins TRBV2 and TRBJ1-2; D unclear. The CDR3 extends over 14 amino acids. Trimming cost V 3 bases and J 6 bases, with 14 bases left between them. Germline V gene data show CDR1 as SNHLY and CDR2 as FYNNEI. The CDR3 sequence: CASSDRQEGNGYTF. The CDR3 region has the DNA TGTGCCAGCAGTGATCGCCAGGAAGGAAATGGCTACACCTTC.

The table lists this clone with a count of one. The rearrangement links TRBV30 to TRBJ1-2; 7 bases agree with TRBD1. In germline, CDR1 is GTSNPN, CDR2 SVGIG (reference sequence). This CDR3 contains 13 residues. The V segment lost 4 bases and the J segment 6 bases; nucleotides outside the gene matches: 8. CDR3 protein: CAWIQGILDGYTF. The CDR3 DNA reads as TGTGCCTGGATACAGGGGATTTTGGATGGCTACACCTTC.

The rearrangement uses TRBV9 and TRBJ1-3; no clear D. V was shortened by 3 bases and J by 8 bases, with 12 bases between the two germline ends. Germline CDR1 and CDR2: SGDLS and YYNGEE. The CDR3 covers 13 residues. The CDR3 sequence is CASSAHYGDTIYF. CDR3 DNA: TGTGCCAGCAGCGCCCACTACGGGGACACCATATATTTT.

The V gene is TRBV4-2, the J gene TRBJ2-1; D is possibly TRBD2 (6 bases). The germline V and J ends were trimmed by 0 bases and 0 bases, with 15 bases remaining between them. The germline CDR1 and CDR2 sequences are LGHNA and YNFKEQ. This CDR3 is built from 18 residues. The CDR3: CASSQEVADASSYNEQFF. DNA for the CDR3: TGTGCCAGCAGCCAAGAGGTAGCGGACGCCAGCTCCTACAATGAGCAGTTCTTC.

The genes are TRBV11-3 and TRBJ2-2, with D uncertain. This CDR3 has 15 residues. V was pared by 2 bases and J by 3 bases, with 10 bases between. Germline-derived CDR1 and CDR2 are SGHNT and YENEEA. The CDR3 is CASSLHSSDTGELFF. CDR3 sequence (DNA): TGTGCCAGCAGCTTACACTCTTCGGACACCGGGGAGCTGTTTTTT.

This chain joins TRBV10-3 and TRBJ2-6; D gene unclear. CDR1 ENHRY and CDR2 SYGVKD come from the germline V gene. V was shortened by 4 bases and J by 0 bases, with 4 bases between the two germline ends. CDR3 size: 14 residues. Here the CDR3 reads CAISGGSGANVLTF. Here the CDR3 DNA reads TGTGCCATCAGTGGTGGCTCTGGGGCCAACGTCCTGACTTTC.

The chain is built from TRBV5-1 and TRBJ2-3; either TRBD1 or TRBD2 may supply D (7 bases each). Germline V gene sequence: CDR1 SGHRS, CDR2 YFSETQ. The V and J ends lost 6 bases and 1 base respectively, with 12 bases between them. This CDR3 has 14 amino acids. In DNA form, the CDR3 reads TGCGCCAGCACCCCAGGGGGGGGCACAGATACGCAGTATTTT. Amino acids: CASTPGGGTDTQYF.

This chain links TRBV6-5 with TRBJ1-1, with D possibly being TRBD1 (5 bases). V was trimmed by 2 bases and J by 1 base, leaving 11 bases between them. Germline V CDR1 and CDR2: MNHEY, SVGAGI. The CDR3 is made up of 15 amino acids. CDR3 in amino acids: CASSYRGRQNTEAFF. As DNA, the CDR3 is TGTGCCAGCAGTTACCGGGGACGCCAGAACACTGAAGCTTTCTTT.

J is TRBJ1-4 and V is TRBV19, with 11 nucleotides matching TRBD1. Germline-derived CDR1 and CDR2 are LNHDA and SQIVND (reference sequence). The length of the CDR3 is 15 residues. Trimming removed 5 bases from V and 6 bases from J; junction bases left unmatched: 5. The CDR3 reads CASSPLGQGDEKLFF. CDR3 in DNA: TGTGCCAGTAGTCCACTGGGACAGGGGGATGAAAAACTGTTTTTT.

Comments on this clone: The same CDR3 is also encoded by other DNA sequences in this sample. The rearrangement links TRBV18 to TRBJ1-5; 10 bases align to TRBD1. This CDR3 has 15 amino acids. V shed 3 bases and J 1 base; nucleotides not matched to a gene: 0. In germline, CDR1 is KGHSH, CDR2 LQKENI. The CDR3 sequence is CASSPGQGSNQPQHF. The CDR3 DNA reads TGTGCCAGCTCACCGGGACAGGGGAGCAATCAGCCCCAGCATTTT.

This chain connects TRBV6-4 to TRBJ2-6; D might be TRBD1 (5 bases). This CDR3 is built from 18 residues. Germline V CDR1 and CDR2: MRHNA, SNTAGT. V shed 8 bases and J shed 0 bases, with 20 bases lying between them. CDR3 in DNA: TGTGCCAGCTATACTCAGACAGAATCAATCTCTGGGGCCAACGTCCTGACTTTC. Amino acid sequence: CASYTQTESISGANVLTF.

The rearrangement joins TRBV25-1 to TRBJ2-3, with TRBD1 matching 7 bases. Losses at the gene ends were 4 bases for V and 3 bases for J; bases not matched to a gene: 1. In germline, CDR1 is MGHDK, CDR2 SYGVNS. The CDR3 length is 13 residues. The CDR3 DNA reads TGTGCCAGCAGTGGCAGGGGGACAGATACGCAGTATTTT. Encoded protein: CASSGRGTDTQYF. The variable domain in full, with the rest retrieved from reference TRBV25-1 and TRBJ2-3, is EADIYQTPRYLVIGTGKKITLECSQTMGHDKMYWYQQDPGMELHLIHYSYGVNSTEKGDLSSESTVSRIRTEHFPLTLESARPSHTSQYLCASSGRGTDTQYFGPGTRLTVL.

The rearrangement uses TRBV6-5 and TRBJ1-1, with 8 bases lining up with TRBD1. V was pared by 8 bases and J by 0 bases, with 8 bases of the junction left unmatched. The CDR3 is made up of 15 amino acids. Germline V lookup: CDR1 MNHEY, CDR2 SVGAGI. The CDR3 DNA follows: TGTGCCAGCTATTACACAGGGGGTATGAACACTGAAGCTTTCTTT. This gives the protein CASYYTGGMNTEAFF.

This clone has just one count. This chain links TRBV14 with TRBJ1-1, with a tentative D call TRBD1 (6 bases). This CDR3 is built from 14 residues. Trimming cost V 7 bases and J 3 bases, with 15 bases left between them. Germline lookup yields CDR1 SGHDN and CDR2 FVKESK. The CDR3 here is CASNRGQAHTEAFF. The CDR3 nucleotides read TGTGCCAGCAACCGGGGGCAAGCTCACACTGAAGCTTTCTTT.

V and J are TRBV23-1 and TRBJ2-1, with D possibly TRBD1 on 5 matching bases. TRBV23-1 is treated as an ORF (open reading frame) with a function not yet certain. V lost 3 bases, J lost 8 bases, and 14 bases lay in between. The CDR3 is made up of 14 amino acids. As DNA, the CDR3 is TGCGCCAGCAGTCATTTAGGCTGGGGCCATGAGCAGTTCTTC. Translated, it gives CASSHLGWGHEQFF.

The chain is built from TRBV14 and TRBJ1-4; tentative D call: TRBD1 (5 bases). The CDR3 is 16 residues long. Trimming pared 4 bases from V and 7 bases from J, leaving 19 bases between. From germline, CDR1 is SGHDN and CDR2 FVKESK. CDR3: CASSLTRPRGGEKLFF. The DNA of the CDR3 is TGTGCCAGCAGCCTCACTCGGCCAAGGGGAGGTGAAAAACTGTTTTTT.